The 19 T cell receptor beta chains given below trace back to one sample, sequenced in a study of CXCR3-negative and CXCR3-positive naive CD8 T cells. Points from the study as a whole: More hydrophobic TRB CDR3s occurred in CXCR3-positive than in CXCR3-negative naive cells.

Antigen specificity for these receptors is unknown. TRB cDNA was prepared as libraries by UMI-labeled 5' RACE. Each CDR3 protein gets one entry in TCRdb, which reprocessed the 5' RACE reads and gives no DNA. Here the sample table reports 130,000 to 150,000 distinct CDR3 sequences. The sample consisted of naive CXCR3+ CD8+ T cells from blood. Subset: CD45RO-CCR7+CD27+CD95- naive CD8+ T cells expressing CXCR3 (TNR3+). These receptors originate from a human donor in good health. Some clones in this sample may be carry-over from other donors' samples.

The chain carries TRBV29-1 and TRBJ2-5. Per germline, CDR1 SQVTM and CDR2 ANQGSEA. This CDR3 has 13 amino acids. The chain's CDR3 is CSVEEESEETQYF.

V and J are TRBV7-9 and TRBJ1-1. CDR3 length: 12 amino acids. Germline V gene lookup returns CDR1 SEHNR and CDR2 FQNEAQ (reference sequence). The CDR3 spells CASSLGNSEAFF.

The rearrangement uses TRBV7-9 and TRBJ2-3; TCRdb picks TRBD1, but there is no DNA to check that call. This CDR3 has 13 residues. Germline V lookup: CDR1 SEHNR, CDR2 FQNEAQ (reference sequence). CDR3 region: CASSSRGPDTQYF.

The genes are TRBV3-1 and TRBJ2-7. This CDR3 region has 16 residues. Looked up from germline, CDR1 is LGHDT and CDR2 is YNNKEL (reference sequence). CDR3 sequence: CASSQYVTVRTYEQYF.

V gene TRBV7-8 combines with J gene TRBJ2-3; lacking DNA, the TRBD2 call made by TCRdb goes unchecked. Germline V CDR1 and CDR2: SGHVS, FQNEAQ. The CDR3 length is 17 residues. This chain's CDR3 is CASSFIVAGGTTDTQYF.

The V call is TRBV6-5, the J call TRBJ2-5. The CDR3 spans 13 residues. The germline gives CDR1 MNHEY, CDR2 SVGAGI. The CDR3 region is CASSYGEQETQYF.

The chain is built from TRBV28 and TRBJ2-5; checking the TCRdb D call of TRBD1 is not possible without DNA. The CDR3 is made up of 15 amino acids. The germline V gene has CDR1 MDHEN and CDR2 SYDVKM. The CDR3 loop is CASRWDRAHQETQYF.

The chain employs TRBV15 and TRBJ2-5; TCRdb names TRBD1, which stays unverified in the absence of DNA. The CDR3 extends over 15 amino acids. Germline V gene lookup returns CDR1 LNHNV and CDR2 YYDKDF (reference sequence). The CDR3 loop is CATSRDLRGQETQYF.

The chain links TRBV15 to TRBJ1-4. Germline V CDR1 and CDR2: LNHNV, YYDKDF (reference sequence). CDR3 length: 11 residues. This CDR3 reads CATSRGEKLFF.

CDR3 region: CSAPPTGANYGYTF. The V gene is TRBV20-1, the J gene TRBJ1-2. Germline CDR1 DFQATT, CDR2 SNEGSKA (reference sequence). The CDR3 spans 14 residues.

This chain's CDR3 is CASTPGDSTDTQYF. The V and J genes are TRBV19 and TRBJ2-3; absent DNA, TCRdb's TRBD1 call cannot be checked. Germline CDR1 reads LNHDA; CDR2 reads SQIVND (reference sequence). The CDR3 is 14 amino acids.

This chain joins TRBV12-3 or TRBV12-4 and TRBJ2-1; TCRdb picks TRBD2, but there is no DNA to check that call. CDR3 length: 12 amino acids. The CDR3 here is CASSLGSGQTFF.

The chain has TRBV6-6 and TRBJ2-3; TCRdb reports TRBD1, a call that lacks DNA to check it against. Germline V CDR1 and CDR2: MNHNY, SVGAGI (reference sequence). The CDR3 runs 14 residues. The CDR3 spells CASSPGEASDTQYF.

This chain links TRBV9 with TRBJ2-1; TCRdb designates TRBD1, a call that cannot be tested without DNA. Per the germline V gene, CDR1 is SGDLS and CDR2 is YYNGEE. The CDR3 sequence is 12 residues long. The CDR3 sequence: CASSVDSIEQFF.

V usage is TRBV5-8 and J usage is TRBJ1-1; TCRdb proposes TRBD1, but this gene call is untestable without DNA. Per germline, CDR1 SGHTS and CDR2 YDEGEE. This CDR3 has 13 residues. CDR3 sequence: CASSFRTAPRDFF.

The rearrangement uses TRBV29-1 and TRBJ2-1; checking the TCRdb D call of TRBD1 is not possible without DNA. Germline loops: CDR1 SQVTM, CDR2 ANQGSEA. The CDR3 spans 16 residues. This CDR3 is CSVEVVRTGGYNEQFF.

The chain carries TRBV4-3 and TRBJ2-2; TCRdb's assignment of TRBD1 cannot be checked, as there is no DNA. This CDR3 region has 17 residues. Germline CDR1 reads LGHNA; CDR2 reads YSLEER. The chain's CDR3 is CASSQEWGGRATGELFF.

The chain carries TRBV5-5 and TRBJ2-2; the TCRdb call, TRBD1, lacks DNA for checking. The germline V gene encodes CDR1 SGHKS and CDR2 YYEKEE (reference sequence). The CDR3 has 16 residues. The chain's CDR3 is CASSQGDRRHTGELFF.

V gene TRBV27 combines with J gene TRBJ2-7; TCRdb gives TRBD1 as the D gene, but with no DNA this cannot be confirmed. The CDR3 loop spans 13 amino acids. Germline CDR1 reads MNHEY; CDR2 reads SMNVEV (reference sequence). The CDR3 region is CATTNGPGYEQYF.